This TCR beta chain was identified in a study of cytomegalovirus exposure and HLA in healthy donors. Findings and caveats of the study: Later on, analysis showed that most CMV-associated TCR beta chains appeared to be HLA-restricted. Rarity characterized most TCR sequences, yet some public TCRs appeared in many donors. Most subjects' HLA-A and HLA-B alleles were reportedly predicted from TCR beta sequences.

Notes on this clone: The target antigen is unknown.

Germline values: CDR1 LGHNA, CDR2 YSLEER. The V gene lost 6 bases and the J gene lost 0 bases, with 8 bases spanning the gap. The CDR3 extends over 13 amino acids. Primers included in the PCR were 60 Vbeta and 13 Jbeta primers. TCRdb's copy holds only in-frame clones and misses some; the assay was immunoSEQ multiplex PCR. This sample's table has roughly 200,000 clones. This clonotype was sampled from a man younger than 45 in good health and CMV-seronegative. The source material was PBMCs. The V call is TRBV4-3, the J call TRBJ1-2; D may be TRBD1 (6 bases). This CDR3 reads CASRGHSNYGYTF. The CDR3 DNA sequence: TGCGCCAGCAGGGGACACTCTAACTATGGCTACACCTTC.